Here is one T cell receptor beta chain with its context. This specimen comes from a study of blood T cell repertoires in COVID-19. Background on the study: The United States, Italy and Spain supplied acute and convalescent COVID-19 samples. In each case, the material was cDNA or gDNA derived from T cells, B-cell-depleted T cells, or PBMCs.

V lost 2 bases, J lost 10 bases, and 15 bases lay in between. The CDR3 has 15 amino acids. In germline, CDR1 is MRHNA, CDR2 SNTAGT. Original processing methods: Reference gene primer amplification yielded estimated nucleated cell counts. TCRdb keeps only in-frame clones here, not all; method: immunoSEQ multiplex PCR. Clonal size and the V and J genes are those of that table, whereas D and trimming came from the DNA. Here the sample spans over 250,000 clones, around 89% being singletons. The clonotype comes from a woman aged 60-70 years with acute or convalescent COVID-19. The source material was peripheral blood. This sequence joins TRBV6-4 and TRBJ1-6, with D maybe TRBD1 (5 bases). CDR3 in amino acids: CASSDGGTGGSPLHF. In DNA, the CDR3 is TGTGCCAGCAGTGACGGAGGGACCGGAGGGTCACCCCTCCACTTT.